The sequence of this TCR beta chain was determined in a study of blood T cell repertoires in COVID-19. Study summary: The United States, Italy and Spain supplied acute and convalescent COVID-19 samples. Sample material is recorded as cDNA or gDNA derived from T cells, B-cell-depleted T cells, or PBMCs.

In germline, CDR1 is MNHEY, CDR2 SVGAGI. J gave up 4 bases and V 7 bases, and 4 bases lay outside the gene matches. CDR3 size: 15 residues. Methods used by the authors: From reference gene primer amplification, estimates of nucleated cell counts were derived. The data were produced by immunoSEQ multiplex PCR, yet TCRdb's version contains in-frame clones alone and is incomplete. Clone size and V and J calls were adopted from that table, with D and trimming inferred from the DNA. The sample carries approximately 190,000 clones, around 77% recorded once. This clonotype originated in a man aged 60-69 years with active or convalescent COVID-19. This chain links TRBV6-5 with TRBJ2-3; 14 bases align to TRBD2. Sequencing used peripheral blood. The CDR3 DNA follows: TGTGCCAGCAATCGACTAGCGGGAGGGCCAGATACGCAGTATTTT. As protein: CASNRLAGGPDTQYF.